This record looks at one T cell receptor (beta chain) sequence and its context. What antigen it recognizes has not been identified. Per-nucleotide qualities are absent, and no much larger clonotype sits a single base away. Ficoll-Paque density gradient centrifugation was used to isolate PBMCs. Sequencing used an Illumina NovaSeq 6000. TCRalpha and TCRbeta cDNA libraries were constructed by 5'RACE with constant-segment primers, with sample barcodes and unique molecular identifiers being introduced. RNA was extracted from every sample with Trizol reagent. The libraries were amplified in two PCR steps, and the second step added a second sample barcode and Illumina TruSeq adapters. Libraries were sequenced on an Illumina NovaSeq with 2 x 150 bp paired-end reads. The published analysis was carried out like this. The reads were demultiplexed and collapsed into UMI-guided consensus sequences using migec v1.2.7. Using mixcr v2.1.11, UMI consensuses were aligned to TRA and TRB V and J templates and then assembled into clonotypes. A clonotype was counted as expanded or contracted only when both edgeR and NoisET called the clonotype significant, with the noise models trained on biological replicates. For edgeR calls, the cutoffs were a false discovery rate-adjusted p below 0.01 and a log2 fold-change threshold of 1. As an exploratory analysis of dynamics, max-normalized trajectories of the 1000 most abundant clonotypes were examined by PCA with hierarchical clustering. Separately sequenced CD4+ and CD8+ repertoires were used to assign the CD4 or CD8 phenotype of responding clones. TCRdb passed the public sequencing reads through fastp at Q25 and MiXCR, retaining productive beta sequences. CDR3 protein sequences are deduplicated, and each keeps its most common genes and DNA. The V and J calls shown here were made by TCRdb, not taken from the authors' results. For this sample the table gives approximately 440,000 distinct CDR3 sequences, of which 15% to 20% were detected only once. Approximately 8.1% of the sample lies in the top ten.

The data derive from a study of T-cell memory formation after mild COVID-19 (dated by TCRdb to the early 2020s). Study-wide context: TCR sequence clusters from the two donors were found to be largely donor specific. Longitudinal TCRalpha and TCRbeta repertoire sequencing tracked T-cell clones expanding and contracting after mild COVID-19 in a couple of donors. The cohort comprised two young, previously healthy adult volunteers, one female and one male.

General findings and caveats noted by the study authors: Whether the second-wave clones peaking on day 37 were SARS-CoV-2 specific was not confirmed. Some responding clones were detected in pre-infection memory, suggesting pre-existing cross-reactive memory T cells joined the SARS-CoV-2 response. Balanced CD4/CD8 phenotypes were observed for clones contracting from day 15 to 85, whereas a bias towards CD4+ was observed for a second wave of clones expanding from day 15 to 37. Contracting CD4+ clones were located mainly in the CM and EM memory subsets, whereas CD8+ clones were found to be enriched in EMRA. Only two mild cases were covered in the study, and larger cohorts including severe cases with pre-infection samples were considered necessary.

V loses 4 bases at its end and J loses 4 bases; junction bases beyond the gene matches: 27. The CDR3 measures 22 amino acids from cysteine to phenylalanine. The kept DNA is CDR3 alone, 66 bases in frame from the first base. Sequencing input: PBMCs or a T cell subset sorted from them (not recorded which). This clonotype originated in an adult woman who had mild COVID-19 (a few samples of this study predate the infection). The sample titles of this study are shuffled in the database, so cell type and time point are left out; the donor was told from shared clones. The chain employs TRBV12-3 or TRBV12-4 and TRBJ2-2; TRBD2 aligns with 7 central bases. The CDR3 amino acid sequence is: CASSSRRPPTSPWRYGTGELFF. The nucleotides are TGTGCCAGCAGTTCACGCCGTCCCCCGACTAGCCCCTGGAGATATGGCACCGGGGAGCTGTTTTTT.